What follows describes a single TCR beta chain. Its antigen remains unknown. This sample is drawn from a study of T cells in Graves' hyperthyroidism and ophthalmopathy. Broader study findings: Ophthalmopathy and stable hyperthyroidism were separated by a 13 V-J model.

There are 14 residues in the CDR3. Germline CDR1 is MDHEN and CDR2 is SYDVKM. Trimming stripped 2 bases from V and 2 bases from J, with 10 bases between. Amplified regions were TCR beta CDR3 sequences from RNA transcripts. The TCR CDR3 was amplified in a first-round RT-PCR using the HTBI primer set. TCRdb reprocessed the multiplex PCR reads via MiXCR and lists one record per CDR3 protein. In the table there are some 530,000 distinct CDR3 sequences, about 20% of which are singletons. A patient was excluded if there was uncontrolled infection, other autoimmune disease, pregnancy or lactation. The chain uses TRBV28 and TRBJ2-7; TRBD1 might be the D (5 bases). Sequencing was carried out using blood. The receptor was derived from a woman in her seventies with Graves' ophthalmopathy. CDR3: CASSLADSTYEQYF. The CDR3 nucleotides are TGTGCCAGCAGTTTAGCCGACAGCACCTACGAGCAGTACTTC.